The 4 T cell receptor beta chains in this list originate from one sample, sequenced in a study of cytomegalovirus exposure and HLA in healthy donors. Amplification used 60 Vbeta primers and 13 Jbeta primers. Clones were read by immunoSEQ multiplex PCR, and TCRdb kept only the in-frame ones, dropping some. The data show some 130,000 clones, roughly 82% seen once. Sequencing input: PBMCs. The receptors shown here come from a male donor in good health and CMV-seropositive.

The chain is built from TRBV6-6 and TRBJ2-1, with TRBD2 matching 8 bases. The V segment lost 2 bases and the J segment 8 bases; nucleotides outside the gene matches: 8. Germline V CDR1 and CDR2: MNHNY, SVGAGI (reference sequence). CDR3 length: 15 amino acids. The CDR3 reads CASSYRAVGRDEQFF. CDR3 nucleotide sequence: TGTGCCAGCAGTTACAGGGCGGTCGGGAGGGATGAGCAGTTCTTC.

V and J are TRBV19 and TRBJ2-6; maybe TRBD1 (6 bases). This CDR3 has 17 residues. Trimming pared 4 bases from V and 2 bases from J, leaving 15 bases between. Germline CDR1 LNHDA, CDR2 SQIVND (reference sequence). The CDR3 sequence is CASSSNREDAGANVLTF. The CDR3 nucleotides are TGTGCCAGTAGTAGCAACAGGGAAGACGCTGGGGCCAACGTCCTGACTTTC.

In regard to this clone: Other nucleotide sequences in the sample specify the same CDR3. The chain recombines TRBV28 with TRBJ2-7, with unresolved D. Germline V gene lookup returns CDR1 MDHEN and CDR2 SYDVKM. V was clipped by 4 bases and J by 3 bases, with 10 bases between them. This CDR3 has 13 amino acids. CDR3 in DNA: TGTGCCAGCAGTTCCACACCTCTCTACGAGCAGTACTTC. It codes for CASSSTPLYEQYF.

This chain links TRBV29-1 with TRBJ2-7; 9 bases fit TRBD2. Trimming removed 4 bases from V and 4 bases from J; junction bases left unmatched: 5. This CDR3 is 13 amino acids long. Germline V lookup: CDR1 SQVTM, CDR2 ANQGSEA. The chain's CDR3 is CSVGLTSGYEQYF. CDR3 in DNA: TGCAGCGTTGGTCTGACTAGCGGTTACGAGCAGTACTTC.